This paragraph reports one TCR beta chain. Its specificity is not known. The study drew the donors from its approximately 110-subject validation cohort, separate from the 666-subject first cohort. Here immunoSEQ multiplex PCR was the method, and the copy in TCRdb shows in-frame clones only, minus some. Of about 200,000 clones in the sample, around 86% were seen once. This specimen belongs to a study of cytomegalovirus exposure and HLA in healthy donors. Notes on the study in general: The study listed approximately 160 cytomegalovirus-associated TCR beta chains.

The germline V and J ends were trimmed by 0 bases and 2 bases, with 11 bases remaining between them. The germline gives CDR1 SGHRS, CDR2 YFSETQ. This CDR3 region has 15 residues. This clonotype was obtained from a woman aged 18-29 years in good health and CMV-seropositive. This chain uses TRBV5-1 with TRBJ2-5; possibly TRBD1 for D (5 bases). Sequenced: PBMCs. The CDR3 bases are TGCGCCAGCAGCTTGGGGCAGGGAAGTCAAGAGACCCAGTACTTC. Protein sequence: CASSLGQGSQETQYF.